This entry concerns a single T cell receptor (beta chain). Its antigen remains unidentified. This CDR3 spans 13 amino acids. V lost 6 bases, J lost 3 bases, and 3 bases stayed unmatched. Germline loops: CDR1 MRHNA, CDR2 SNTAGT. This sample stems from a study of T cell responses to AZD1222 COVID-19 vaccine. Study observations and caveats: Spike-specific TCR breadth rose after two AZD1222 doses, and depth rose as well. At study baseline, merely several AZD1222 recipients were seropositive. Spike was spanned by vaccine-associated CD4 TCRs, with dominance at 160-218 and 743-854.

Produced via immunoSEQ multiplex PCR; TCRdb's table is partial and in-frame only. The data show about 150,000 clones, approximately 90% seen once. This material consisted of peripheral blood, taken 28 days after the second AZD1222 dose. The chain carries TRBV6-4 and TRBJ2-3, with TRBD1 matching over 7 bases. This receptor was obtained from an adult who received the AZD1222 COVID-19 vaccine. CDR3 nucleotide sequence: TGTGCCAGCAGGGAGACAGGGACAGATACGCAGTATTTT. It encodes CASRETGTDTQYF.